The source of this T cell receptor (beta chain) is a study of blood T cells in healthy people across ages. Germline V gene lookup returns CDR1 SGHDN and CDR2 FVKESK. The ends were cut back, 0 bases at V and 10 bases at J, with 10 bases in the middle. This CDR3 has 13 amino acids. Samples each yielded at least 6 micrograms of total RNA. Through a sample-barcoded 5' primer and a J-beta primer mix, a second PCR was run for roughly 6 to 11 cycles. Carrying 12 random nucleotides, a template-switch adaptor labeled each individual cDNA molecule. TCRdb ran MiXCR on the 5' RACE reads and lists one entry per CDR3 protein. The sample holds about 720,000 distinct CDR3 sequences, approximately 22% seen once. As regards this clonotype: What it binds is not known.

Study-wide results and limits: When set beside aged donors, long-lived donors presented more naive CD4+ cells and higher diversity.

This receptor was taken from a man between 65 and 85 years old in good health. The V call is TRBV14, the J call TRBJ2-1; D gene unclear. The sample was blood. CDR3: CASSQDMPSEQFF. DNA of the CDR3: TGTGCCAGCAGCCAAGATATGCCATCAGAGCAGTTCTTC. The full variable domain, rest sourced from reference TRBV14 and TRBJ2-1, is EAGVTQFPSHSVIEKGQTVTLRCDPISGHDNLYWYRRVMGKEIKFLLHFVKESKQDESGMPNNRFLAERTGGTYSTLKVQPAELEDSGVYFCASSQDMPSEQFFGPGTRLTVL.